This record concerns one T cell receptor (beta chain) sequence. The source of the sample is a study of blood T cell repertoires in COVID-19. Overall study context: Sites across the United States, Italy and Spain contributed samples from acute and convalescent COVID-19. In each case, the material was cDNA or gDNA derived from T cells, B-cell-depleted T cells, or PBMCs.

In the original processing: Amplified reference gene primers provided the basis for estimating nucleated cell counts. TCRdb keeps only in-frame clones here, not all; method: immunoSEQ multiplex PCR. Clonal size and the V and J genes are those of that table, whereas D and trimming came from the DNA. The data contain 150,000 to 200,000 clones, roughly nine tenths of them singletons. The CDR3 has 15 amino acids. J gave up 2 bases and V 11 bases, and 13 bases lay outside the gene matches. Germline V gene sequence: CDR1 SNHLY, CDR2 FYNNEI. Sequencing input: peripheral blood. The receptor was derived from a man younger than 35 who had recovered from COVID-19. J is TRBJ2-7 and V is TRBV2; 9 nucleotides match TRBD1. DNA of the CDR3: TGTGCCGGCACAATCGCGGGACAGGGTACCTACGAGCAGTACTTC. Translating gives CAGTIAGQGTYEQYF. Full variable domain (outside the CDR3, taken from reference TRBV2 and TRBJ2-7): EPEVTQTPSHQVTQMGQEVILRCVPISNHLYFYWYRQILGQKVEFLVSFYNNEISEKSEIFDDQFSVERPDGSNFTLKIRSTKLEDSAMYFCAGTIAGQGTYEQYFGPGTRLTVT.